These 2 T cell receptor beta chains share one sample of origin, sequenced in a study of shared clonotypes between healthy human individuals. Generated by immunoSEQ multiplex PCR, the TCRdb table keeps only in-frame clones and is missing some. The sample lists roughly 2 million clones, about 95% occurring once. Naive CD8 isolation took CD45RO-negative cells positively selected for CCR7 and excluded terminally differentiated effector memory CD45RA+ cells. The sequenced sample was naive CD8+ T cells sorted from blood. The receptors were gathered from a man aged 18 to 29 in good health.

A single count supports this clone. The chain employs TRBV2 and TRBJ1-1; 8 bases line up with TRBD1. This CDR3 region has 14 residues. Germline V gene data show CDR1 as SNHLY and CDR2 as FYNNEI. Trimming removed 7 bases from V and 8 bases from J; junction bases left unmatched: 12. The CDR3 region is CASTMTGAVTEAFF. The CDR3 DNA is TGTGCCAGCACCATGACAGGGGCCGTGACAGAAGCTTTCTTT.

This chain links TRBV13 with TRBJ1-1; weak D call: TRBD1 (6 bases). The CDR3 has 17 residues. Trimming cost V 0 bases and J 2 bases, with 16 bases left between them. Germline CDR1 is PRHDT and CDR2 is FYEKMQ (reference sequence). The CDR3 here is CASSLGGKGVGNTEAFF. CDR3 coding DNA: TGTGCCAGCAGCTTAGGCGGGAAGGGGGTAGGAAACACTGAAGCTTTCTTT.